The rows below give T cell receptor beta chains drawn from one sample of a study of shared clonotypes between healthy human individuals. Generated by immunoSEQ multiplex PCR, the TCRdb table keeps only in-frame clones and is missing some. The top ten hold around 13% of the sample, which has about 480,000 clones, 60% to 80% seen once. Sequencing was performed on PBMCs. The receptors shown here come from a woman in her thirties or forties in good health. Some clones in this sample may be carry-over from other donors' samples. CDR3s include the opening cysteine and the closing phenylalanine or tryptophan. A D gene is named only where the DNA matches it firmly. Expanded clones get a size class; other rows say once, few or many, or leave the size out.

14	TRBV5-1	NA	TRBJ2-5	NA	TGCGCCAGCAGCTTGGCCCAGGGGCAAGAGACCCAGTACTTC	CASSLAQGQETQYF
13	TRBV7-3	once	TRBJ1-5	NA	TGTGCCAGCAGCTTAAGCCACAATCAGCCCCAGCATTTT	CASSLSHNQPQHF
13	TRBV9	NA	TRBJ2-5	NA	TGTGCCAGCAGCAGTGGACAAATGGAGACCCAGTACTTC	CASSSGQMETQYF
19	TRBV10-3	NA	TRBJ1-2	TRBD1	TGTGCCATCAGTGATTCGGGTGGCGGGACAGGGGGCGCTCACTATGGCTACACCTTC	CAISDSGGGTGGAHYGYTF
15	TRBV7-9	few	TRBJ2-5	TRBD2	TGTGCCAGCAGTCCCCGGACTAGCGGGGAAGAGACCCAGTACTTC	CASSPRTSGEETQYF
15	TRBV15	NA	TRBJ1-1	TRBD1	TGTGCCACCAGCAACCGGGACAGGGAGAACACTGAAGCTTTCTTT	CATSNRDRENTEAFF
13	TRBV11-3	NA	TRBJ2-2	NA	TGTGCCAGCAGCTTAGAAGGCACCGGGGAGCTGTTTTTT	CASSLEGTGELFF
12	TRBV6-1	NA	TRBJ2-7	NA	TGTGCCAGCCTGCAGAACAGCAACGAGCAGTACTTC	CASLQNSNEQYF
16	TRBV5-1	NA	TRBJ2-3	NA	TGCGCCAGCAGCTGGGACTCCGGCGGGGGCACAGATACGCAGTATTTT	CASSWDSGGGTDTQYF
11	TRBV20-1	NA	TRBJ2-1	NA	TGCAGTGCCCTGAATTTCAATGAGCAGTTCTTC	CSALNFNEQFF
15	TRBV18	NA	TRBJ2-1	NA	TGTGCCAGCTCACCGTTTCAGGGTTCAAACAATGAGCAGTTCTTC	CASSPFQGSNNEQFF
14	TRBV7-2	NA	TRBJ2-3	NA	TGTGCCAGCAGCTTCGAGAGTGGGACAGATACGCAGTATTTT	CASSFESGTDTQYF
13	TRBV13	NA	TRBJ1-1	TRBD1	TGTGCCAGCAGCTCCGACAGGGTAGCTGAAGCTTTCTTT	CASSSDRVAEAFF
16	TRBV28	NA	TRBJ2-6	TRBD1	TGTGCCAGCAGTTCACAGGGGGCGCCTGGGGCCAACGTCCTGACTTTC	CASSSQGAPGANVLTF
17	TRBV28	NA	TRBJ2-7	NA	TGTGCCAGCAGCTTGCCCTTGGGGGGGGGCGTCAACTACGAGCAGTACTTC	CASSLPLGGGVNYEQYF
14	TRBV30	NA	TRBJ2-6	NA	TGTGCCTGGGGGGAGGCCTCTGGGGCCAACGTCCTGACTTTC	CAWGEASGANVLTF
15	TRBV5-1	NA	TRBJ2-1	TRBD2	TGCGCCAGCAGCACGGGGACTAGCGACTTTAATGAGCAGTTCTTC	CASSTGTSDFNEQFF
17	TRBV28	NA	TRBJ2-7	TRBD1	TGTGCCAGCAGTCGAGCCCGGGGACAGGGGGCGCACTACGAGCAGTACTTC	CASSRARGQGAHYEQYF
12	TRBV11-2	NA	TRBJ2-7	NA	TGTGCCAGCAGCCTGGTCTCCTACGAGCAGTACTTC	CASSLVSYEQYF
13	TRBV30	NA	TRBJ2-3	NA	TGTGCCTGGAGTGTTGTGGCTTCCGATACGCAGTATTTT	CAWSVVASDTQYF
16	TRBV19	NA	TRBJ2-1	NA	TGTGCCAGTAGTCCCCGCTACTTGAGCTCCTACAATGAGCAGTTCTTC	CASSPRYLSSYNEQFF
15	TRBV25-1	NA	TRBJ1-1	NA	TGTGCCAGCAGTGGGGGGCTAGATTGGAACACTGAAGCTTTCTTT	CASSGGLDWNTEAFF
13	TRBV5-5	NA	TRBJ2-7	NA	TGTGCCAGCAGCTGGACTGTAACCGACGAGCAGTACTTC	CASSWTVTDEQYF
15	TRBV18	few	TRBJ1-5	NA	TGTGCCAGCTCACAGGGACCCCTCGATGAAAAGCCCCAGCATTTT	CASSQGPLDEKPQHF
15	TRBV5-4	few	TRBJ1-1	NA	TGTGCCAGCAGCTTAGGACGGTACATGAACACTGAAGCTTTCTTT	CASSLGRYMNTEAFF
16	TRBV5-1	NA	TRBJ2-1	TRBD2	TGCGCCAGCAGCAGGACTAGCGGGAACTCCTACAATGAGCAGTTCTTC	CASSRTSGNSYNEQFF
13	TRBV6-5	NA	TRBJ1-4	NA	TGTGCCAGCAGTAGGACAGCCGATGAAAAACTGTTTTTT	CASSRTADEKLFF
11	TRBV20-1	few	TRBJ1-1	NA	TGCAGTGCTGAGGAGGAGGGGGGGGCATTTTTT	CSAEEEGGAFF
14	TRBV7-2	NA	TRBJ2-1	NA	TGTGCCAGCAGCTTAGCGGGGACACTCAGTGAGCAGTTCTTC	CASSLAGTLSEQFF
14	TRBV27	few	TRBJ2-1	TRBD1	TGTGCCAGCAGTCTGACAGGGCCTAGGAATGAGCAGTTCTTC	CASSLTGPRNEQFF
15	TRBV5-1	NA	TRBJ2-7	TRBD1	TGCGCCAGCAGCTCAAACAGGGGCAGCTCCTACGAGCAGTACTTC	CASSSNRGSSYEQYF
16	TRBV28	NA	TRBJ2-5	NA	TGTGCCAGCAGTCAACCTGGACGGGACCCCAGTGAGACCCAGTACTTC	CASSQPGRDPSETQYF
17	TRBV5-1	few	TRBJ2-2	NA	TGCGCCAGCAGCTTGGTCCCTCCTAGTTCGAACACCGGGGAGCTGTTTTTT	CASSLVPPSSNTGELFF
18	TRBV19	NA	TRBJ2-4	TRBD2	TGTGCCAGTAGTATTCCGCTAGCGGGAGGGCTAGCCAAAAACATTCAGTACTTC	CASSIPLAGGLAKNIQYF
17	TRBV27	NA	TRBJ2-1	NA	TGTGCCAGCAGTTTAAGGGGTCCCGGGGGCTCCTACAATGAGCAGTTCTTC	CASSLRGPGGSYNEQFF
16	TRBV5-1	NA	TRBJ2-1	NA	TGCGCCAGCAGCATAAGCGGTGCTACCGCCTACAATGAGCAGTTCTTC	CASSISGATAYNEQFF